Listed below are T cell receptor beta chains from one sample, sequenced in a study of post-analysis software for immune sequencing data. MiXCR was run by TCRdb on the PCR reads, yielding one entry per CDR3 protein. The table shows almost 700,000 distinct CDR3 sequences, with around 60% occurring only once. The sample consisted of blood. The receptors were sampled from a girl under 10 years old with multiple sclerosis. Each CDR3 is given with its conserved first and last residue.

TRBV18	15	CACSPLAGGPSEQFF
TRBV5-1	12	CASSQMAGELFF
TRBV6-5	15	CASSYSGRARTEAFF
TRBV12-3/TRBV12-4	17	CASSQGQGGFSNQPQHF
TRBV4-1	21	CASSQDSGGTSGGALGEAQYF
TRBV5-1	15	CASSAAGVRGNEQFF
TRBV25-1	14	CASSEYPDNTEAFF
TRBV7-9	18	CASSLADRGTFLVHEQYF
TRBV7-2	16	CASSLVGPEINQPQHF
TRBV12-3/TRBV12-4	14	CASTNWTGNTEAFF
TRBV14	13	CASSRNLGDIQYF
TRBV6-5	12	CASSRKTEGAFF
TRBV20-1	13	CSARGLAGETQYF
TRBV20-1	13	CSARDGQFYGYTF
TRBV12-3/TRBV12-4	19	CATKGTSGRSRVAYNEQFF
TRBV6-1	11	CASMGEDEQFF